Listed below are T cell receptor beta chains from one sample, sequenced in a study of blood T cell repertoires in COVID-19. Generated by immunoSEQ multiplex PCR, the TCRdb table keeps only in-frame clones and is missing some. The sample yields over 150,000 clones, about four fifths seen once. Sample: PBMCs or T cells enriched from blood (not recorded which). The receptors come from a man aged 35 to 55 who had recovered from COVID-19. CDR3s include the opening cysteine and the closing phenylalanine or tryptophan.

CDR3 length: 13
V gene: TRBV7-2
J gene: TRBJ1-1
CDR3 protein: CASSRGLGAEAFF

CDR3 length: 15
V gene: TRBV6-2/TRBV6-3
J gene: TRBJ1-2
CDR3 protein: CASSYLGHQSYGYTF

CDR3 length: 12
V gene: TRBV11-2
J gene: TRBJ2-7
CDR3 protein: CASSLDSYEQYF

CDR3 length: 15
V gene: TRBV6-2/TRBV6-3
J gene: TRBJ2-1
CDR3 protein: CASSPWLAGADEQFF

CDR3 length: 13
V gene: TRBV7-9
J gene: TRBJ1-6
CDR3 protein: CASSSQENSPLHF

CDR3 length: 13
V gene: TRBV6-5
J gene: TRBJ1-2
CDR3 protein: CASVGGSWNGYTF

CDR3 length: 20
V gene: TRBV28
J gene: TRBJ2-1
CDR3 protein: CASSLIGWSQAGLSYNEQFF

CDR3 length: 15
V gene: TRBV18
J gene: TRBJ1-5
CDR3 protein: CASSLAGQSNQPQHF

CDR3 length: 12
V gene: TRBV6-2/TRBV6-3
J gene: TRBJ1-4
CDR3 protein: CASSQRIQGLFF

CDR3 length: 15
V gene: TRBV9
J gene: TRBJ1-2
CDR3 protein: CASSVEAGGNGGYTF

CDR3 length: 16
V gene: TRBV19
J gene: TRBJ2-1
CDR3 protein: CATQIGTSGEFNEQFF

CDR3 length: 15
V gene: TRBV5-1
J gene: TRBJ2-2
CDR3 protein: CASSLLEGASGELFF

CDR3 length: 12
V gene: TRBV19
J gene: TRBJ2-3
CDR3 protein: CASRLNSDTQYF

CDR3 length: 13
V gene: TRBV5-4
J gene: TRBJ2-1
CDR3 protein: CASSLQRHNEQFF

CDR3 length: 15
V gene: TRBV4-3
J gene: TRBJ1-3
CDR3 protein: CASSQETGSGNTIYF

CDR3 length: 17
V gene: TRBV7-2
J gene: TRBJ2-1
CDR3 protein: CASSPKSTSGSYNEQFF

CDR3 length: 16
V gene: TRBV6-5
J gene: TRBJ2-3
CDR3 protein: CASSYSSQGASDTQYF

CDR3 length: 13
V gene: TRBV14
J gene: TRBJ1-1
CDR3 protein: CASSQVAQGAAFF

CDR3 length: 16
V gene: TRBV5-1
J gene: TRBJ2-5
CDR3 protein: CASSTGLAAYQETQYF

CDR3 length: 13
V gene: TRBV19
J gene: TRBJ1-5
CDR3 protein: CASSIVLNQPQHF

CDR3 length: 13
V gene: TRBV29-1
J gene: TRBJ1-5
CDR3 protein: CSVGEENNQPQHF

CDR3 length: 17
V gene: TRBV24-1
J gene: TRBJ2-3
CDR3 protein: CATSDFGSIEATDTQYF

CDR3 length: 14
V gene: TRBV3-1/TRBV3-2
J gene: TRBJ1-5
CDR3 protein: CATPEGLSNQPQHF

CDR3 length: 18
V gene: TRBV28
J gene: TRBJ1-4
CDR3 protein: CASSTLGQGFTTNEKLFF

CDR3 length: 14
V gene: TRBV7-6
J gene: TRBJ2-7
CDR3 protein: CASSLGVGSYEQYF

CDR3 length: 13
V gene: TRBV6-1
J gene: TRBJ2-1
CDR3 protein: CASSVAGVLYQFF

CDR3 length: 12
V gene: TRBV12-3/TRBV12-4
J gene: TRBJ1-5
CDR3 protein: CASSLTVQPQHF

CDR3 length: 13
V gene: TRBV7-2
J gene: TRBJ1-2
CDR3 protein: CASSSPAGYGYTF

CDR3 length: 12
V gene: TRBV19
J gene: TRBJ1-2
CDR3 protein: CASLDRGIGYTF

CDR3 length: 15
V gene: TRBV4-1
J gene: TRBJ2-1
CDR3 protein: CASSQGAAGDNEQFF

CDR3 length: 21
V gene: TRBV7-5
J gene: TRBJ2-2
CDR3 protein: CARSLGQFDIPQFANTGELFF

CDR3 length: 16
V gene: TRBV27
J gene: TRBJ1-6
CDR3 protein: CASSLRTPDYNSPLHF

CDR3 length: 14
V gene: TRBV7-9
J gene: TRBJ1-2
CDR3 protein: CASSLLGQVVGYTF

CDR3 length: 13
V gene: TRBV29-1
J gene: TRBJ2-1
CDR3 protein: CSVRDREGNEQFF

CDR3 length: 16
V gene: TRBV5-1
J gene: TRBJ2-3
CDR3 protein: CASSLAWQGVTDTQYF

CDR3 length: 13
V gene: TRBV19
J gene: TRBJ1-5
CDR3 protein: CASSQTRDQPQHF

CDR3 length: 14
V gene: TRBV7-9
J gene: TRBJ1-2
CDR3 protein: CASSLLQGAVGYTF

CDR3 length: 14
V gene: TRBV20-1
J gene: TRBJ1-2
CDR3 protein: CSASISGLNYGYTF

CDR3 length: 10
V gene: TRBV20-1
J gene: TRBJ2-1
CDR3 protein: CSAPDNEQFF

CDR3 length: 16
V gene: TRBV5-4
J gene: TRBJ2-3
CDR3 protein: CASSLRIQGSGDTQYF

CDR3 length: 16
V gene: TRBV7-2
J gene: TRBJ2-1
CDR3 protein: CASSLGTSTSYNEQFF

CDR3 length: 14
V gene: TRBV5-1
J gene: TRBJ2-1
CDR3 protein: CASRPKTGYNEQFF

CDR3 length: 13
V gene: TRBV10-3
J gene: TRBJ1-3
CDR3 protein: CATRGGSGNTIYF

CDR3 length: 15
V gene: TRBV6-2/TRBV6-3
J gene: TRBJ1-1
CDR3 protein: CASSPLGGMNTEAFF

CDR3 length: 14
V gene: TRBV9
J gene: TRBJ1-4
CDR3 protein: CASSVEGMREKLFF

CDR3 length: 15
V gene: TRBV5-1
J gene: TRBJ2-5
CDR3 protein: CASSWRTGTEETQYF

CDR3 length: 14
V gene: TRBV28
J gene: TRBJ1-2
CDR3 protein: CASTPLGEGHGYTF

CDR3 length: 15
V gene: TRBV27
J gene: TRBJ1-5
CDR3 protein: CASSLSGGANQPQHF

CDR3 length: 13
V gene: TRBV23-1
J gene: TRBJ2-1
CDR3 protein: CASSSGIYNEQFF

CDR3 length: 11
V gene: TRBV10-3
J gene: TRBJ2-1
CDR3 protein: CAILAHNEQFF

CDR3 length: 13
V gene: TRBV7-3
J gene: TRBJ2-2
CDR3 protein: CASSFSGSVELFF

CDR3 length: 14
V gene: TRBV10-3
J gene: TRBJ2-1
CDR3 protein: CAIRQGIFSDEQFF

CDR3 length: 12
V gene: TRBV11-2
J gene: TRBJ2-3
CDR3 protein: CASSIPAGGQYF

CDR3 length: 13
V gene: TRBV6-4
J gene: TRBJ1-2
CDR3 protein: CASRSTGEGGYTF